Listed here are 21 T cell receptor beta chains from one sample, sequenced in a study of shared clonotypes between healthy human individuals. Data came from immunoSEQ multiplex PCR; TCRdb stores just in-frame clones and leaves some out. The table records 400,000 to 600,000 clones, about four fifths of them present only once. Material: PBMCs. The receptors were sampled from a middle-aged woman in good health. Some clones in this sample may be carry-over from other donors' samples.

The CDR3 DNA reads as TGTGCCAGCAGCTTAGTAACCGGGGTCAGAAACTACAATGAGCAGTTCTTC. It encodes CASSLVTGVRNYNEQFF. The genes are TRBV7-9 and TRBJ2-1, with D possibly TRBD2 on 5 matching bases. V lost 1 base and J lost 3, with 16 bases in between. Germline-derived CDR1 and CDR2 are SEHNR and FQNEAQ (reference sequence). The CDR3 has 17 residues.

The V gene is TRBV9, the J gene TRBJ1-1; possible D gene TRBD1, 6 bases. The V gene's germline CDR1 is SGDLS and CDR2 YYNGEE. V gave up 2 bases and J gave up 5 bases, with 10 bases separating them. The CDR3 spans 13 residues. CDR3 in DNA: TGTGCCAGCAGCGTTGCCAGGGGAACTGAAGCTTTCTTT. Translating gives CASSVARGTEAFF.

The chain employs TRBV7-6 and TRBJ2-5; 11 bases align to TRBD2. The CDR3 covers 17 residues. J gave up 2 bases and V 5 bases, and 10 bases lay outside the gene matches. Germline CDR1 reads SGHVS; CDR2 reads FNYEAQ. The CDR3 here is CASSVTPGLAVQETQYF. CDR3 DNA: TGTGCCAGCAGCGTTACTCCGGGACTAGCGGTTCAAGAGACCCAGTACTTC.

The rearrangement links TRBV27 to TRBJ1-4, with TRBD1 as a possible D gene (6 bases). Per the germline V gene, CDR1 is MNHEY and CDR2 is SMNVEV (reference sequence). The CDR3 contains 18 residues. The V end was cut by 2 bases, the J end by 0 bases, with 16 bases between. For the CDR3, the DNA is TGTGCCAGCAGTTTAAGGGGACATACACCCGCAACTAATGAAAAACTGTTTTTT. It codes for CASSLRGHTPATNEKLFF.

Concerning this clone: A much larger clonotype is one base distant, so this may be a read error. The sample carries other DNA sequences with the same CDR3. This chain uses TRBV30 with TRBJ2-7; 9 bases are shared with TRBD2. The trim removed 0 bases at V and 4 bases at J, leaving 4 bases unmatched. CDR3 length: 14 amino acids. From germline, CDR1 is GTSNPN and CDR2 SVGIG (reference sequence). CDR3 protein: CAWSVAGGGYEQYF. CDR3 DNA: TGTGCCTGGAGTGTAGCGGGGGGTGGTTACGAGCAGTACTTC.

This chain connects TRBV5-1 to TRBJ2-2; TRBD2 aligns across 12 bases. CDR1 and CDR2 from the germline V gene are SGHRS and YFSETQ. This CDR3 has 17 residues. Trimming took 4 bases from V and 2 from J; bases not matched to a gene: 6. The CDR3 is CASSPLAGGPNTGELFF. The CDR3 DNA reads TGCGCCAGCAGCCCTCTAGCGGGAGGGCCTAACACCGGGGAGCTGTTTTTT.

V gene TRBV9 combines with J gene TRBJ1-1, with D unclear. The CDR3 runs to 15 residues. Trimming removed 0 bases from V and 9 bases from J, with 18 bases in between. Germline lookup yields CDR1 SGDLS and CDR2 YYNGEE. In DNA form, the CDR3 reads TGTGCCAGCAGCGTAGGGGGAGCTAAGGCAGGCCAAGCTTTCTTT. Amino acids: CASSVGGAKAGQAFF.

At least ten counts were recorded for this clone. The chain links TRBV5-6 to TRBJ2-3; 9 positions match TRBD1. This CDR3 contains 15 residues. Germline V gene lookup returns CDR1 SGHDT and CDR2 YYEEEE. The J segment lost 5 bases and the V segment lost 2 bases, leaving 6 bases of the junction unmatched. The CDR3 here is CASSLGGQGIDTQYF. CDR3 nucleotide sequence: TGTGCCAGCAGCTTAGGGGGACAGGGAATAGATACGCAGTATTTT.

This chain uses TRBV28 with TRBJ1-3, with TRBD1 matching over 8 bases. In germline, CDR1 is MDHEN, CDR2 SYDVKM. Germline trimming cut 1 base from V and 0 bases from J; bases unmatched to any gene: 2. This CDR3 has 16 residues. DNA for the CDR3: TGTGCCAGCAGTTTATCCGGACAGGGCTCTGGAAACACCATATATTTT. This encodes CASSLSGQGSGNTIYF.

In DNA form, the CDR3 reads TGTGCCAGCAGCTTGGAAGGGCTCACTGAAGCTTTCTTT. Protein sequence: CASSLEGLTEAFF. V usage is TRBV7-9 and J usage is TRBJ1-1, with D uncertain. The V gene's germline CDR1 is SEHNR and CDR2 FQNEAQ (reference sequence). V was pared by 3 bases and J by 4 bases, with 9 bases between. The CDR3 length is 13 residues.

This chain joins TRBV29-1 and TRBJ2-2; D is uncertain. Germline lookup yields CDR1 SQVTM and CDR2 ANQGSEA. V was shortened by 4 bases and J by 0 bases, with 6 bases between the two germline ends. This CDR3 is built from 13 residues. The CDR3 nucleotides are TGCAGCGTTGGGCAGTCGAACACCGGGGAGCTGTTTTTT. Its protein product is CSVGQSNTGELFF.

J is TRBJ2-5 and V is TRBV5-1, with unresolved D. Germline V gives CDR1 SGHRS, CDR2 YFSETQ. Trimming shortened V by 3 bases and J by 4 bases, and 16 bases separated the two germline ends. CDR3 length: 15 residues. CDR3 DNA: TGCGCCAGCAGCTCAAACCAGCTATCCGTAGAGACCCAGTACTTC. As protein: CASSSNQLSVETQYF. The entire variable domain, with the rest obtained from reference TRBV5-1 and TRBJ2-5, is as follows: KAGVTQTPRYLIKTRGQQVTLSCSPISGHRSVSWYQQTPGQGLQFLFEYFSETQRNKGNFPGRFSGRQFSNSRSEMNVSTLELGDSALYLCASSSNQLSVETQYFGPGTRLLVL.

The chain is built from TRBV19 and TRBJ2-1, with TRBD2 identical over 12 bases. The CDR3 totals 15 residues. Germline CDR1 is LNHDA and CDR2 is SQIVND (reference sequence). With V trimmed by 5 bases and J by 7 bases, 6 bases remained unmatched. This chain's CDR3 is CASSGTSGRWNEQFF. Written as DNA, the CDR3 is TGTGCCAGTAGTGGCACTAGCGGGAGGTGGAATGAGCAGTTCTTC.

The CDR3 DNA is TGTGCCAGCAGCTCGTGGGGGTCAGGGGGTCGGAGTGAGCAGTTCTTC. Residues: CASSSWGSGGRSEQFF. V is TRBV7-6 and J is TRBJ2-1; 7 nucleotides agree with TRBD1. The ends lost 4 bases at V and 9 bases at J; junction bases unmatched: 15. The germline V gene has CDR1 SGHVS and CDR2 FNYEAQ. The CDR3 extends over 16 amino acids. Full variable domain (outside the CDR3, taken from reference TRBV7-6 and TRBJ2-1): GAGVSQSPRYKVTKRGQDVALRCDPISGHVSLYWYRQALGQGPEFLTYFNYEAQQDKSGLPNDRFSAERPEGSISTLTIQRTEQRDSAMYRCASSSWGSGGRSEQFFGPGTRLTVL.

The V call is TRBV5-4, the J call TRBJ1-4; D perhaps matches TRBD1 (6 bases). The CDR3 loop spans 16 amino acids. Per germline, CDR1 SGHNT and CDR2 YYREEE (reference sequence). V lost 3 bases and J 5 bases, leaving 17 bases between the germline ends. CDR3 region: CASSWGGAGANEKLFF. The DNA for the CDR3 is TGTGCCAGCAGCTGGGGGGGGGCAGGCGCAAATGAAAAACTGTTTTTT.

The chain couples TRBV19 to TRBJ1-4; 7 nucleotides align to TRBD1. The V gene end was trimmed by 6 bases and the J gene end by 5 bases; junction bases not matched to a gene: 6. CDR3 length: 14 amino acids. CDR1 and CDR2 (germline): LNHDA, SQIVND (reference sequence). The DNA for the CDR3 is TGTGCCAGTAGACTGACAGGGCCAAATGAAAAACTGTTTTTT. Its translation: CASRLTGPNEKLFF.

In its sample, this clone was seen many times. The CDR3 here is CAWTESGYAEAFF. Written as DNA, the CDR3 is TGTGCCTGGACCGAATCGGGGTACGCTGAAGCTTTCTTT. This chain links TRBV30 with TRBJ1-1; D remains unclear. V was shortened by 4 bases and J by 6 bases, with 15 bases between the two germline ends. The CDR3 is 13 residues long. Germline CDR1 GTSNPN, CDR2 SVGIG (reference sequence).

The chain recombines TRBV10-3 with TRBJ2-3; 7 bases agree with TRBD2. Trimming took 4 bases from V and 1 from J; bases not matched to a gene: 20. This CDR3 has 20 residues. Germline V gene sequence: CDR1 ENHRY, CDR2 SYGVKD. As DNA, the CDR3 is TGTGCCATCAGTGCGGATTCGAGTACTAGCGAACTCCTCGGCACAGATACGCAGTATTTT. It translates to CAISADSSTSELLGTDTQYF.

The genes are TRBV20-1 and TRBJ2-7; D could derive from TRBD1 or TRBD2 (6 bases each). In germline, CDR1 is DFQATT, CDR2 SNEGSKA (reference sequence). V dropped 4 bases and J dropped 6 bases, with 10 bases sitting between them. The CDR3 has 11 amino acids. The CDR3 nucleotides read TGCAGTGCTAAGAGGGGGGTCGAGCAGTACTTC. The encoded protein is CSAKRGVEQYF.

The chain recombines TRBV28 with TRBJ2-7; the D gene is possibly TRBD2 (5 bases). Germline V CDR1 and CDR2: MDHEN, SYDVKM. Deletions cut 3 bases from V and 5 bases from J, with 14 bases between. This CDR3 region has 14 residues. The DNA for the CDR3 is TGTGCCAGCAGTTTTCTAGCCGAATTGGACGAGCAGTACTTC. This encodes CASSFLAELDEQYF.

The CDR3 reads CASSQGGTVNEKLFF. In nucleotides, the CDR3 is TGTGCCAGTAGTCAAGGGGGGACAGTTAATGAAAAACTGTTTTTT. V and J are TRBV19 and TRBJ1-4; 7 bases fit TRBD1. The CDR3 totals 15 residues. Germline lookup yields CDR1 LNHDA and CDR2 SQIVND (reference sequence). Trimming cost V 5 bases and J 4 bases; bases outside gene matches: 7.